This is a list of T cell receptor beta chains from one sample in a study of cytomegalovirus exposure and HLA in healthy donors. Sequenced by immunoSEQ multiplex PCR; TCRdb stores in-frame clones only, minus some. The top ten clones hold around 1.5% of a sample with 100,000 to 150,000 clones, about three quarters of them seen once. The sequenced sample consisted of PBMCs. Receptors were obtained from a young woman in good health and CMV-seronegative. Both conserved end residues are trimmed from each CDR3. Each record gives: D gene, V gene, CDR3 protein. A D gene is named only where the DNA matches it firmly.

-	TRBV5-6	ASSLPAAGANVLT
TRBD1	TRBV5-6	ASSALRQGVYYEQY
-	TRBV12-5	ASGSRPPGETHWLAF
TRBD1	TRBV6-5	ASWDRGTTGELF
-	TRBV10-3	AISDPDYPGELF
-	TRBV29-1	SVYRGNQPQH
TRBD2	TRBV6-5	ASRSREGMREQY
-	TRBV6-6	ASRRGEGNTIY
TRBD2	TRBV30	AWSTPRLAGKWESGPGQY
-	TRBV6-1	ASSPRSSADTQY
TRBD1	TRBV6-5	ASSAPTGKNTEAF
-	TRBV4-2	ASSPSAARNQPQH
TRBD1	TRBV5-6	ASSLLDRGTYEQY
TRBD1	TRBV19	ASSIYRGGNQPQH
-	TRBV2	ASSEMFRDGTDTQY
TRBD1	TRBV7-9	ASSLAGTGMAF
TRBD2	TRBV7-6	ASSLGAGAPETQY
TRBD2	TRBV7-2	ASSIAGGDTGELF
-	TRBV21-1	ASSNSATGAKQY
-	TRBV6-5	ARAPTGFTEAF
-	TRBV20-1	SAVSQDGYT
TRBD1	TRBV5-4	ASSSTLDRGYGYT
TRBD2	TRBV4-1	ASSQDQTSGRDEQF
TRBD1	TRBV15	ATSRVSGGTEAF
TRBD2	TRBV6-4	ASSEIGTSGRSEQF
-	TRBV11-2	ASSLRGNYEQY